This T cell receptor (beta chain) was profiled in a study of CD8+CD57+ T cells in acquired aplastic anemia. Study-level points and caveats: CD8+ Simpson's diversity did not differ significantly between patients and controls.

Turning to this clonotype: Its target is not known.

The template for TCR beta VDJ and CDR3 sequence profiling was genomic DNA. TCRdb ran MiXCR on the reads and lists one entry per CDR3 protein. The sample records 150,000 to 200,000 distinct CDR3 sequences, about 45% being singletons. Only patients with CD8+CD57+ cell expansion on flow cytometry were chosen for sequencing. Patients had not yet gotten any therapy when their blood was taken for sampling. This receptor was identified in a human donor with aplastic anemia. What was sequenced was sorted CD4+, CD8+, or CD8+CD57+ T cells (not recorded which) from PBMCs.

The chain's CDR3 is CASIGGTDTQYF. CDR3 nucleotide sequence: TGTGCCAGCATCGGGGGGACAGATACGCAGTATTTT. J is TRBJ2-3 and V is TRBV7-6; 7 nucleotides match TRBD2. Trimming cost V 7 bases and J 3 bases; bases outside gene matches: 1. The CDR3 spans 12 residues. CDR1 is SGHVS, CDR2 FNYEAQ, per germline.